This T cell receptor (beta chain) was sequenced in a study of cytomegalovirus exposure and HLA in healthy donors. The study, taken as a whole, reports: The analysis excluded some indistinguishable V segments, including TRBV6-2 and TRBV6-3.

This CDR3 region has 13 residues. V dropped 2 bases and J dropped 8 bases, with 13 bases sitting between them. Germline V gives CDR1 SGHDN, CDR2 FVKESK. PCR employed 60 Vbeta and 13 Jbeta primers. Sequencing used immunoSEQ multiplex PCR; TCRdb keeps in-frame clones, though not all of them. This repertoire includes 75,000 to 85,000 clones. In the case of this clone: Its antigen remains unidentified.

The chain joins TRBV14 to TRBJ2-7, with D tentatively TRBD2 (6 bases). The sequenced sample was PBMCs. The sequence was obtained from a man over 45 in good health and CMV-seronegative. This CDR3 reads CASSQPGGDKQYF. CDR3 in DNA: TGTGCCAGCAGCCAACCCGGCGGGGATAAGCAGTACTTC.